This TCR beta chain comes out of a study of tumor-infiltrating lymphocytes in localized non-small cell lung cancer. Overall study context: Several tumor histologies, both smoking statuses, and some post-neoadjuvant chemotherapy samples were included.

V shed 4 bases and J shed 3 bases, with 12 bases lying between them. This CDR3 has 13 residues. The germline V gene encodes CDR1 GTSNPN and CDR2 SVGIG (reference sequence). In this sample, this clone turned up a few times. Its matching antigen is unknown. The assay was immunoSEQ multiplex PCR, and TCRdb's table has in-frame clones only and misses some. The sample yields some 17,000 clones, around 80% seen once. Findings and limits, study-wide: TCRbeta sequencing showed higher T cell infiltration in tumors than uninvolved lung. Available tissue quantity limited TCR sequencing to a patient subset.

This sequence originates from a human donor with non-small cell lung cancer. The material sequenced was uninvolved lung tissue not adjacent to the tumor. V and J are TRBV30 and TRBJ1-1; TRBD1 might be the D (5 bases). The CDR3: CAWTNLGDTEAFF. CDR3 DNA: TGTGCCTGGACCAACCTGGGGGACACTGAAGCTTTCTTT.